The rows below give T cell receptor beta chains drawn from one sample of a study of blood T cell repertoires in COVID-19. Produced via immunoSEQ multiplex PCR; TCRdb's table is partial and in-frame only. The repertoire has some 290,000 clones, 88% of them found once; the top ten carry about 11%. Input material: peripheral blood. The origin of the receptors is a woman younger than 45 with COVID-19, enrolled during active disease. Each CDR3 is given with its conserved first and last residue. Fields, in order: clone size, D gene, J gene, V gene, CDR3 DNA, CDR3 protein. The D gene is left open where the match is weak. Some rows mark clone size as missing; the rest say once, few, many or name a class of expanded clone.

abundance: NA; d_gene: TRBD2; j_gene: TRBJ2-1; v_gene: TRBV3-1/TRBV3-2; CDR3nt: TGTGCCAGCAGCCAGATAGGGACTAGCGGGACCTACTCCTACAATGAGCAGTTCTTC; CDR3aa: CASSQIGTSGTYSYNEQFF
abundance: few; d_gene: TRBD2; j_gene: TRBJ2-1; v_gene: TRBV7-9; CDR3nt: TGTGCCAGCAGCTCCCTAACTAGCGGACCATACAATGAGCAGTTCTTC; CDR3aa: CASSSLTSGPYNEQFF
abundance: once; d_gene: TRBD1; j_gene: TRBJ1-5; v_gene: TRBV6-5; CDR3nt: TGTGCCAGCAGTATACAGGGGGCGGTCAATCAGCCCCAGCATTTT; CDR3aa: CASSIQGAVNQPQHF
abundance: NA; d_gene: NA; j_gene: TRBJ1-5; v_gene: TRBV28; CDR3nt: TGTGCCAGCAGGAAAAGACAGGCTCCTTATAGCAATCAGCCCCAGCATTTT; CDR3aa: CASRKRQAPYSNQPQHF
abundance: few; d_gene: TRBD1; j_gene: TRBJ1-1; v_gene: TRBV6-5; CDR3nt: TGTGCCAGCAGTTACTCTCGAGGGGGCTGGACTGAAGCTTTCTTT; CDR3aa: CASSYSRGGWTEAFF
abundance: NA; d_gene: NA; j_gene: TRBJ2-5; v_gene: TRBV9; CDR3nt: TGTGCCAGCAGCGTAGTTGGTGGCTCCAGTGAGACCCAGTACTTC; CDR3aa: CASSVVGGSSETQYF
abundance: NA; d_gene: TRBD2; j_gene: TRBJ2-6; v_gene: TRBV27; CDR3nt: TGTGCCAGCAGTACGGGGGGGGCCCTCTCCTCGAGGGCCAACGTCCTGACTTTC; CDR3aa: CASSTGGALSSRANVLTF
abundance: NA; d_gene: TRBD1; j_gene: TRBJ2-7; v_gene: TRBV5-6; CDR3nt: TGTGCCAGCAGCAGGGACAGGAGCTCCTACGAGCAGTACTTC; CDR3aa: CASSRDRSSYEQYF
abundance: NA; d_gene: TRBD1; j_gene: TRBJ2-2; v_gene: TRBV7-6; CDR3nt: TGTGCCAGCAGCCCGCAGGGGGCGGCCGGGGAGCTGTTTTTT; CDR3aa: CASSPQGAAGELFF
abundance: NA; d_gene: NA; j_gene: TRBJ2-7; v_gene: TRBV4-1; CDR3nt: TGCGCCAGCAGCCCGGCGGGACTTCACTACGAGCAGTACTTC; CDR3aa: CASSPAGLHYEQYF
abundance: NA; d_gene: NA; j_gene: TRBJ1-1; v_gene: TRBV5-1; CDR3nt: TGCGCCAGCAGCTTCGGGGCAGGGGCTACTGAAGCTTTCTTT; CDR3aa: CASSFGAGATEAFF
abundance: NA; d_gene: TRBD2; j_gene: TRBJ2-5; v_gene: TRBV7-8; CDR3nt: TGTGCCAGCAGCCCTCCGCGGGCGGGAGGGATGTACCAAGAGACCCAGTACTTC; CDR3aa: CASSPPRAGGMYQETQYF
abundance: NA; d_gene: NA; j_gene: TRBJ2-7; v_gene: TRBV19; CDR3nt: TGTGCCAGTAGTATCGGGTTTCGTGGATCCTACGAGCAGTACTTC; CDR3aa: CASSIGFRGSYEQYF
abundance: NA; d_gene: NA; j_gene: TRBJ2-5; v_gene: TRBV12-3/TRBV12-4; CDR3nt: TGTGCCAGCAGTTTAGCGCAAGGGGTGGCCCAGTACTTC; CDR3aa: CASSLAQGVAQYF
abundance: NA; d_gene: TRBD1; j_gene: TRBJ1-5; v_gene: TRBV19; CDR3nt: TGTGCCAGTAGTATAGGACAGGGGGCCAATCAGCCCCAGCATTTT; CDR3aa: CASSIGQGANQPQHF
abundance: NA; d_gene: TRBD1; j_gene: TRBJ2-2; v_gene: TRBV19; CDR3nt: TGTGCCAGTAGTTCGTGGACAGGGGAGGTCACCGGGGAGCTGTTTTTT; CDR3aa: CASSSWTGEVTGELFF
abundance: NA; d_gene: TRBD1; j_gene: TRBJ1-2; v_gene: TRBV19; CDR3nt: TGTGCCAGTAGCAACCCGGGACAGGGGTTGGGCGGCTACACCTTC; CDR3aa: CASSNPGQGLGGYTF
abundance: NA; d_gene: NA; j_gene: TRBJ1-1; v_gene: TRBV4-3; CDR3nt: TGCGCCAGCAGCCAAGGAGGGCCGGGACAAGAAAACACTGAAGCTTTCTTT; CDR3aa: CASSQGGPGQENTEAFF
abundance: NA; d_gene: NA; j_gene: TRBJ1-4; v_gene: TRBV7-9; CDR3nt: TGTGCCAGCAGCTTAGCGCTAACGGGGGACGGTGAAAAACTGTTTTTT; CDR3aa: CASSLALTGDGEKLFF
abundance: NA; d_gene: NA; j_gene: TRBJ2-1; v_gene: TRBV6-5; CDR3nt: TGTGCCAGCAGCAACAGGGCAAATGAGCAGTTCTTC; CDR3aa: CASSNRANEQFF
abundance: NA; d_gene: NA; j_gene: TRBJ2-3; v_gene: TRBV12-3/TRBV12-4; CDR3nt: TGTGCCAGCAGTTTCTCAGTTACGCAGTATTTT; CDR3aa: CASSFSVTQYF
abundance: NA; d_gene: NA; j_gene: TRBJ2-6; v_gene: TRBV5-1; CDR3nt: TGCGCCAGCAGCGTAGATCCCGGGGCCAACGTCCTGACTTTC; CDR3aa: CASSVDPGANVLTF
abundance: NA; d_gene: NA; j_gene: TRBJ2-7; v_gene: TRBV7-2; CDR3nt: TGTGCCAGCAGCTTCCAGTACGAGCAGTACTTC; CDR3aa: CASSFQYEQYF
abundance: NA; d_gene: TRBD2; j_gene: TRBJ2-7; v_gene: TRBV5-4; CDR3nt: TGTGCCAGCAGCTTTGGAGCGGGGCGGGGCTACGAGCAGTACTTC; CDR3aa: CASSFGAGRGYEQYF
abundance: NA; d_gene: NA; j_gene: TRBJ1-5; v_gene: TRBV3-1/TRBV3-2; CDR3nt: TGTGCCAGCAGCGCGACGGAAAGGGGACAGCCCCAGCATTTT; CDR3aa: CASSATERGQPQHF
abundance: NA; d_gene: NA; j_gene: TRBJ2-1; v_gene: TRBV12-3/TRBV12-4; CDR3nt: TGTGCCAGCAACCCAAGAGCGTCCGGGGAGCAGTTCTTC; CDR3aa: CASNPRASGEQFF
abundance: NA; d_gene: NA; j_gene: TRBJ2-5; v_gene: TRBV7-8; CDR3nt: TGTGCCAGCAGCCTAAAAGAGACCCAGTACTTC; CDR3aa: CASSLKETQYF
abundance: NA; d_gene: TRBD1; j_gene: TRBJ1-5; v_gene: TRBV6-5; CDR3nt: TGTGCCAGCAGTTACGGGACAGGGACTCAGCCCCAGCATTTT; CDR3aa: CASSYGTGTQPQHF
abundance: NA; d_gene: NA; j_gene: TRBJ2-7; v_gene: TRBV29-1; CDR3nt: TGCAGCGTTCACTGGCGGGCGGGGCAGTACTTC; CDR3aa: CSVHWRAGQYF
abundance: NA; d_gene: NA; j_gene: TRBJ1-2; v_gene: TRBV7-9; CDR3nt: TGTGCCAGCAGCTTTTGGGACATCGCTAACTATGGCTACACCTTC; CDR3aa: CASSFWDIANYGYTF
abundance: NA; d_gene: TRBD2; j_gene: TRBJ2-7; v_gene: TRBV7-2; CDR3nt: TGTGCCAGCCGGGGGGTAGCTTTCGCCACCTACGAGCAGTACTTC; CDR3aa: CASRGVAFATYEQYF
abundance: NA; d_gene: TRBD1; j_gene: TRBJ1-1; v_gene: TRBV5-4; CDR3nt: TGTGCCAGCAGCTTGGAGACAGGGAGGTTCGACACTGAAGCTTTCTTT; CDR3aa: CASSLETGRFDTEAFF
abundance: NA; d_gene: NA; j_gene: TRBJ2-7; v_gene: TRBV20-1; CDR3nt: TGCAGTGCTAGTCCCCAGGCTGCAGGGGCGCCATCCTACGAGCAGTACTTC; CDR3aa: CSASPQAAGAPSYEQYF
abundance: NA; d_gene: NA; j_gene: TRBJ1-4; v_gene: TRBV28; CDR3nt: TGTGCCAGCACCTTGACGGGGGGATATGCAACTAATGAAAAACTGTTTTTT; CDR3aa: CASTLTGGYATNEKLFF
abundance: NA; d_gene: NA; j_gene: TRBJ2-7; v_gene: TRBV13; CDR3nt: TGTGCCAGCAGCTCCTCCCACGAGCAGTACTTC; CDR3aa: CASSSSHEQYF
abundance: NA; d_gene: TRBD2; j_gene: TRBJ2-7; v_gene: TRBV19; CDR3nt: TGTGCCAGTAGTATGTCGGGAGGGTCCTACGAGCAGTACTTC; CDR3aa: CASSMSGGSYEQYF
abundance: NA; d_gene: NA; j_gene: TRBJ1-6; v_gene: TRBV5-1; CDR3nt: TGCGCCAGCAGCTTGGTAGGAGGCAATTCACCCCTCCACTTT; CDR3aa: CASSLVGGNSPLHF
abundance: NA; d_gene: NA; j_gene: TRBJ1-1; v_gene: TRBV15; CDR3nt: TGTGCCACCAGCAGACGTCTGTCAGGGATGACTGAAGCTTTCTTT; CDR3aa: CATSRRLSGMTEAFF
abundance: NA; d_gene: TRBD1; j_gene: TRBJ1-5; v_gene: TRBV6-2/TRBV6-3; CDR3nt: TGTGCCAGCAGTTACCTGGGACAGGGGATAGCGGGCAATCAGCCCCAGCATTTT; CDR3aa: CASSYLGQGIAGNQPQHF
abundance: NA; d_gene: TRBD1; j_gene: TRBJ1-1; v_gene: TRBV6-5; CDR3nt: TGTGCCAGCAGTTCCCTCGACAGGGAGCCTGAAGCTTTCTTT; CDR3aa: CASSSLDREPEAFF
abundance: NA; d_gene: NA; j_gene: TRBJ2-3; v_gene: TRBV29-1; CDR3nt: TGCAGCGTGGCGGACACCACAGATACGCAGTATTTT; CDR3aa: CSVADTTDTQYF
abundance: NA; d_gene: NA; j_gene: TRBJ1-3; v_gene: TRBV9; CDR3nt: TGTGCCAGCAGCACCTCGACAGACTCTGGAAACACCATATATTTT; CDR3aa: CASSTSTDSGNTIYF
abundance: NA; d_gene: NA; j_gene: TRBJ1-3; v_gene: TRBV7-9; CDR3nt: TGTGCCAGCAGCCTCCCGGGTGGTCATTCGAGCTCTGGAAACACCATATATTTT; CDR3aa: CASSLPGGHSSSGNTIYF
abundance: NA; d_gene: TRBD2; j_gene: TRBJ2-1; v_gene: TRBV10-1; CDR3nt: TGCGCCAGACAACAGCCCAGCGGGAGAGCGATGTACAATGAGCAGTTCTTC; CDR3aa: CARQQPSGRAMYNEQFF
abundance: NA; d_gene: TRBD1; j_gene: TRBJ1-5; v_gene: TRBV6-1; CDR3nt: TGTGCCAGCAGTGATGGACAGGGCAGCAATCAGCCCCAGCATTTT; CDR3aa: CASSDGQGSNQPQHF
abundance: few; d_gene: NA; j_gene: TRBJ1-5; v_gene: TRBV28; CDR3nt: TGTGCCAGCAGTTCCAGGACAGCGCGGGGGCAGCCCCAGCATTTT; CDR3aa: CASSSRTARGQPQHF
abundance: NA; d_gene: TRBD2; j_gene: TRBJ2-5; v_gene: TRBV6-2/TRBV6-3; CDR3nt: TGTGCCAGCAGTTACAGACTAGCGGAAGAGACCCAGTACTTC; CDR3aa: CASSYRLAEETQYF
abundance: NA; d_gene: NA; j_gene: TRBJ1-1; v_gene: TRBV2; CDR3nt: TGTGCCAGCAGTGGACACGAGTTTGCTTTCTTT; CDR3aa: CASSGHEFAFF
abundance: few; d_gene: NA; j_gene: TRBJ1-5; v_gene: TRBV4-1; CDR3nt: TGCGCCAGCAGCCGAGGAGGCATGGAGCCCCAGCATTTT; CDR3aa: CASSRGGMEPQHF
abundance: NA; d_gene: TRBD2; j_gene: TRBJ2-7; v_gene: TRBV6-6; CDR3nt: TGTGCCAGCAGCTTTTCGACTAGCGGGAGAACCGAGCAGTACTTC; CDR3aa: CASSFSTSGRTEQYF
abundance: NA; d_gene: TRBD2; j_gene: TRBJ2-1; v_gene: TRBV11-2; CDR3nt: TGTGCCAGCAGAAAAAACCGGGCTAGCGGCGTCTACAATGAGCAGTTCTTC; CDR3aa: CASRKNRASGVYNEQFF
abundance: NA; d_gene: NA; j_gene: TRBJ1-5; v_gene: TRBV6-4; CDR3nt: TGTGCCACCAGGGGTCCGCCGACTCGGCCCCAGCATTTT; CDR3aa: CATRGPPTRPQHF